This TCR beta chain was recovered during a study of blood T cells in healthy people across ages. Study findings and constraints: The study found more naive CD4+ cells and higher diversity in long-lived than aged donors.

Drawing of peripheral blood yielded roughly 10 milliliters from each donor. The use of a sample-barcoded 5' primer and a J-beta primer mix characterized a second PCR of about 6 to 11 cycles. TCRdb re-called the 5' RACE reads through MiXCR, storing one row per CDR3 protein. The sample yields over 1,500,000 distinct CDR3 sequences, 30% to 40% seen once. This clonotype showed up just a few times. Its specificity is not known. The CDR3 is made up of 14 amino acids. Germline V CDR1 and CDR2: MDHEN, SYDVKM. V was shortened by 3 bases and J by 4 bases, with 10 bases between the two germline ends. The TCR was taken from a human donor in good health. Sequences were obtained from blood. The rearrangement uses TRBV28 and TRBJ2-1; either TRBD1 or TRBD2 may fit D (6 bases each). CDR3 nucleotides: TGTGCCAGCAGTTTGAGGGGGGAATACAATGAGCAGTTCTTC. Translation gives CASSLRGEYNEQFF. Together with reference TRBV28 and TRBJ2-1, the CDR3 gives the full variable domain: DVKVTQSSRYLVKRTGEKVFLECVQDMDHENMFWYRQDPGLGLRLIYFSYDVKMKEKGDIPEGYSVSREKKERFSLILESASTNQTSMYLCASSLRGEYNEQFFGPGTRLTVL.